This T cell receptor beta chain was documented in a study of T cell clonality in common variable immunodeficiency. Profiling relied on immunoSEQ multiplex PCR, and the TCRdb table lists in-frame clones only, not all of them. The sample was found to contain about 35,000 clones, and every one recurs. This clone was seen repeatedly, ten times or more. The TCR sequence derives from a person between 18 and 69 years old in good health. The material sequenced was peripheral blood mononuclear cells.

CDR3: CASSLQGDRAYEQYF. The DNA read from the CDR3 is TGCGCCAGCAGCCTTCAGGGGGACAGGGCCTACGAG. This chain links TRBV5-1 with TRBJ2-7; 9 nucleotides agree with TRBD1. Read data end 3 residues before the CDR3 end; the end is taken from the germline J gene. Germline CDR1 SGHRS, CDR2 YFSETQ. CDR3 length equals 15 residues. Losses at the gene ends were 4 bases for V and 2 bases for J; bases not matched to a gene: 7. Full variable domain (remainder filled in from reference TRBV5-1 and TRBJ2-7): KAGVTQTPRYLIKTRGQQVTLSCSPISGHRSVSWYQQTPGQGLQFLFEYFSETQRNKGNFPGRFSGRQFSNSRSEMNVSTLELGDSALYLCASSLQGDRAYEQYFGPGTRLTVT.